The 4 T cell receptor beta chains below all came from one sample that was sequenced in a study of blood T cells in healthy people across ages. It was with a sample-barcoded 5' primer and a J-beta primer mix that a second PCR of roughly 7 to 12 cycles was run. TCRdb re-called the 5' RACE reads through MiXCR, storing one row per CDR3 protein. The data show hundreds of thousands of distinct CDR3 sequences, 32% seen once. The sequenced material came from blood. The receptors stem from an elderly woman in good health.

A few counts support this clonotype. Germline is not matched at one junction end, which may reflect a read error. V is TRBV7-2 and J is TRBJ1-4, with D perhaps matching TRBD1 (5 bases). Germline loops: CDR1 SGHTA, CDR2 FQGNSA. The CDR3 covers 17 residues. CDR3 in amino acids: CASSLEGTYSTNEKRFF. Here the CDR3 DNA reads TGTGCCAGCAGCTTAGAGGGGACTTACTCAACTAATGAAAAACGGTTTTTT.

The sample holds many counts of this clonotype. The J gene is TRBJ2-5, the V gene TRBV7-8, with D perhaps matching TRBD1 or TRBD2 (7 bases each). Trimming took 5 bases from V and 7 from J, leaving 20 bases between them. The CDR3 is 15 amino acids. Germline V gene lookup returns CDR1 SGHVS and CDR2 FQNEAQ. The CDR3 nucleotides are TGTGCCAGCAGCCGGGGGGCTTACAGGGGAGGGACCCAGTACTTC. It is translated as CASSRGAYRGGTQYF.

There are many counts of this clonotype. The genes are TRBV6-6 and TRBJ1-2; 10 bases line up with TRBD1. CDR1 and CDR2 from the germline V gene are MNHNY and SVGAGI (reference sequence). The V segment lost 6 bases and the J segment 7 bases; nucleotides outside the gene matches: 11. The CDR3 is made up of 15 amino acids. The CDR3 loop reads CASRTPGQGTSGYTF. The CDR3 region has the DNA TGTGCCAGCAGAACACCGGGACAGGGGACAAGTGGCTACACCTTC.

This chain uses TRBV15 with TRBJ2-7; tentatively, D is TRBD1 (8 bases). With the DNA end fitting TRBJ2-5 better, the J assignment may be wrong. This CDR3 is built from 14 residues. The germline gives CDR1 LNHNV, CDR2 YYDKDF (reference sequence). The CDR3 region is CATSNRGGSETQYF. The CDR3 DNA sequence: TGTGCCACCAGCAACAGGGGGGGATCAGAGACCCAGTACTTC.